The present T cell receptor (beta chain) was sequenced within a study of PD-1 blockade in classical Hodgkin lymphoma. Study observations and caveats: Those achieving complete response showed baseline diversity like newly diagnosed patients. Diversity in CD4+ TCRs, unlike that measured in CD8+ TCRs, had risen significantly by C4D1. Later analyses included only patients treated at least 1 year post-ASCT. Relapsed/refractory patients reportedly had the lowest baseline TCR diversity, below newly diagnosed patients, who were below healthy donors.

Time point noted: cycle 4 day 1 (C4D1), after five to seven weeks of nivolumab. Relapse was seen in all patients after autologous stem cell transplantation, and brentuximab vedotin exposure was variable. It was by magnetic negative selection that CD4+ T cells were purified from thawed PBMCs. Produced via immunoSEQ multiplex PCR; TCRdb's table is partial and in-frame only. The sample holds about 18,000 clones; 60% to 85% are singletons and the top ten take about 2%. V gave up 3 bases and J gave up 8 bases, with 20 bases separating them. The CDR3 consists of 16 residues. Germline V CDR1 and CDR2: WNHNN, SYGVQD (reference sequence). Regarding this clone: Antigen: not known.

This specimen was CD4+ T cells from blood, taken before the fourth cycle of nivolumab. V usage is TRBV10-1 and J usage is TRBJ2-4, with no clear D. The TCR comes from a human donor with classical Hodgkin lymphoma. Here the CDR3 DNA reads TGCGCCAGCAGTGATCGGCGTGGTGCGGCGCAAGACATTCAGTACTTC. It yields the protein CASSDRRGAAQDIQYF.